The entry that follows covers one T cell receptor beta chain sequence. The data originate from a study of blood T cell repertoires in COVID-19. The overall study: Collection of acute and convalescent COVID-19 samples took place in the United States, Italy and Spain.

TCRdb keeps only in-frame clones here, not all; method: immunoSEQ multiplex PCR. The data contain 150,000 or so clones, around 82% of them singletons. The CDR3 runs 15 residues. From germline, CDR1 is SGHTA and CDR2 FQGTGA. The J segment lost 8 bases and the V segment lost 5 bases, leaving 9 bases of the junction unmatched. The sequenced sample was peripheral blood. The sequence was collected from a woman in her sixties or seventies with acute or convalescent COVID-19. The V gene is TRBV7-3, the J gene TRBJ2-1, with 10 bases lining up with TRBD1. CDR3 coding DNA: TGTGCCAGCAGCCCAGGACAGGGGGTCGGCTATGAGCAGTTCTTC. As protein: CASSPGQGVGYEQFF.